This TCR beta chain is drawn from a study of control samples from healthy donors and cancer patients (dated by TCRdb to about 2020). About this clone: Its binding antigen is unknown. Base quality data are lacking; no much larger clone is found one base away.

Library method: the immunoSEQ multiplex PCR assay. In TCRdb, the immuneACCESS table is reduced to in-frame sequences with V and J assigned. These tables do not hold every clone; where another copy was compared, an unresolved V gene accounts for under half, and the others remain unexplained. The table for this sample lists some 250,000 clones; roughly 80% of them were counted only once. Of the sample, about 14% is held by the ten largest clones. The CDR3 has 13 amino acids, counting the end cysteine and phenylalanine. The DNA shown is the 39-base CDR3, in frame from base 1. Per the germline V gene, KGHSH is the CDR1 and LQKENI is the CDR2. Trimming costs V 6 bases and J 1 base, and their ends lie 9 bases apart.

Sequenced input: PBMCs. The sequence came from a woman in her sixties with lung cancer. The sequence is built from TRBV18 and TRBJ1-1; TRBD1 is perhaps the D gene, given 5 matching bases. The DNA sequence is given as TGTGCCAGCTCCGCAGGGACGAACACTGAAGCTTTCTTT. Translated, it gives CASSAGTNTEAFF.